Listed below are T cell receptor beta chains from one sample, sequenced in a study of T cells in tumors after PD-1 blockade. Libraries were prepared by immunoSEQ multiplex PCR; TCRdb keeps only in-frame clonotypes and omits some of them. The table lists 55,000 to 65,000 clones, about 80% of them singletons. This sample comprised PBMCs, obtained before anti-PD-1 treatment. Receptors originate from a human donor with basal cell carcinoma. The CDR3 runs from the conserved cysteine through the conserved F or W. The D gene is left open where the match is weak. Clone sizes are given selectively: once, few, many, or a class where the clone is expanded.

V gene,clone size,J gene,D gene,CDR3 protein,CDR3 DNA
TRBV3-1/TRBV3-2,-,TRBJ2-5,-,CASSLYRGQGETQYF,TGTGCCAGCAGCCTATACCGGGGCCAGGGAGAGACCCAGTACTTC
TRBV2,-,TRBJ2-7,TRBD1,CASTRGGQGSNKQYF,TGTGCCAGCACTAGGGGGGGACAGGGGTCTAACAAGCAGTACTTC
TRBV6-5,-,TRBJ1-6,-,CASSFEGNSPLHF,TGTGCCAGCAGTTTTGAGGGGAATTCACCCCTCCACTTT
TRBV5-5,-,TRBJ2-1,-,CASSLGGVGEQFF,TGTGCCAGCAGCTTGGGAGGGGTCGGCGAGCAGTTCTTC
TRBV6-5,few,TRBJ1-1,TRBD1,CASSPRQGTDTEAFF,TGTGCCAGCAGTCCTCGACAGGGAACGGACACTGAAGCTTTCTTT
TRBV27,-,TRBJ2-1,TRBD1,CASSSPGQGFNEQFF,TGTGCCAGCAGTTCTCCGGGACAGGGGTTTAATGAGCAGTTCTTC
TRBV5-6,-,TRBJ2-3,-,CASSPPGSTDTQYF,TGTGCCAGCAGCCCCCCGGGGTCCACAGATACGCAGTATTTT
TRBV11-2,-,TRBJ2-3,TRBD2,CASSRLVGTSGTTDTQYF,TGTGCCAGCAGCCGCCTGGTGGGGACTAGCGGGACTACCGATACGCAGTATTTT
TRBV21-1,-,TRBJ1-5,-,CASSQLYGNSNQPQHF,TGTGCCAGCAGCCAGCTTTATGGAAACAGCAATCAGCCCCAGCATTTT
TRBV19,-,TRBJ1-1,TRBD1,CASRSRDRGTLNTEAFF,TGTGCCAGTAGGTCCCGGGACAGGGGCACTTTGAACACTGAAGCTTTCTTT
TRBV29-1,-,TRBJ1-4,-,CSGRIGFNEKLFF,TGCAGCGGGAGAATAGGGTTTAATGAAAAACTGTTTTTT
TRBV12-5,few,TRBJ1-5,-,CASGSPGGGRNQPQHF,TGTGCTAGTGGTTCGCCTGGGGGAGGTCGCAATCAGCCCCAGCATTTT
TRBV5-6,-,TRBJ1-6,-,CASSFRQNNSPLHF,TGTGCCAGCAGCTTCCGGCAGAATAATTCACCCCTCCACTTT